This note documents a single T cell receptor beta chain sequence. This sample is part of a study of blood T cell repertoires in COVID-19. Data came from immunoSEQ multiplex PCR; TCRdb stores just in-frame clones and leaves some out. The sample lists approximately 390,000 clones; 90% were seen once. Germline CDR1 is SGHVS and CDR2 is FQNEAQ. V was pared by 1 base and J by 4 bases, with 13 bases between. The CDR3 runs to 16 residues. This receptor was obtained from a man in his late teens or twenties with active or convalescent COVID-19. J is TRBJ1-4 and V is TRBV7-8, with D possibly matching TRBD1 (5 bases). Source material: peripheral blood. The DNA of the CDR3 is TGTGCCAGCAGCTTAGACTTCCGTCAGGGTAATGAAAAACTGTTTTTT. This encodes CASSLDFRQGNEKLFF.